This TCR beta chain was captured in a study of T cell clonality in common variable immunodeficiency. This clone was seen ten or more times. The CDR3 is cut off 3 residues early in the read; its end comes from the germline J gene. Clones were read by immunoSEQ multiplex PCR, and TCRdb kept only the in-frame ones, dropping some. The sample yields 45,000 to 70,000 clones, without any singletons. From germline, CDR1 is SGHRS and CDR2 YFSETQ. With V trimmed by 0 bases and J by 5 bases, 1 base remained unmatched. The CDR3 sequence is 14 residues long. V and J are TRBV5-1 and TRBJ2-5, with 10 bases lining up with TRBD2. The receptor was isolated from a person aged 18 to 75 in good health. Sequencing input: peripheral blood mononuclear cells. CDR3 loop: CASSLASGSETQYF. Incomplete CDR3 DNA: TGCGCCAGCAGCTTGGCTAGCGGGAGTGAGACC. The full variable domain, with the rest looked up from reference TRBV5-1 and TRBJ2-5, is KAGVTQTPRYLIKTRGQQVTLSCSPISGHRSVSWYQQTPGQGLQFLFEYFSETQRNKGNFPGRFSGRQFSNSRSEMNVSTLELGDSALYLCASSLASGSETQYFGPGTRLLVL.